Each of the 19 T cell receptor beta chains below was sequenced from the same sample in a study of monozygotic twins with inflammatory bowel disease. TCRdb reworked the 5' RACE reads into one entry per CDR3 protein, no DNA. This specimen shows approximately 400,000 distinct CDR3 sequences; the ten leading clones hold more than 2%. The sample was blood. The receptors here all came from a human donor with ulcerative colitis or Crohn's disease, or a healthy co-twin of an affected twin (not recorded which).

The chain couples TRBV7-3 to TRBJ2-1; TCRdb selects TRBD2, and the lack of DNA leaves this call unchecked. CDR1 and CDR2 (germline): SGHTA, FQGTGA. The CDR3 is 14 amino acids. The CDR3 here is CASGLAGGRNEQFF.

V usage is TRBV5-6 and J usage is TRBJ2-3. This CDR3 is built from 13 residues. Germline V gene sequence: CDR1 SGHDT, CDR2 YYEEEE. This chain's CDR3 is CASSRWSTDTQYF.

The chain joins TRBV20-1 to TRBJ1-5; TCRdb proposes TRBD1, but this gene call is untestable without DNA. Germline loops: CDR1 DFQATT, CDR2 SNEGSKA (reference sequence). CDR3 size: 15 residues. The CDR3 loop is CSARGGGGSNQPQHF.

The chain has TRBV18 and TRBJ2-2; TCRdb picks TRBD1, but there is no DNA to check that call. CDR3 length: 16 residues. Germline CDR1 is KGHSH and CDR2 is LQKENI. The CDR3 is CASSRNPGQGTGELFF.

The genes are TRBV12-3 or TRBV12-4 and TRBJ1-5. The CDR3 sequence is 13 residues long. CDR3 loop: CASVGESNQPQHF.

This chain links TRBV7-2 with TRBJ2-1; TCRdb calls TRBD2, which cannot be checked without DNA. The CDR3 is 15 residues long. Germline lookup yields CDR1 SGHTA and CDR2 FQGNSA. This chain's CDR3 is CASSLVVGLAGEQFF.

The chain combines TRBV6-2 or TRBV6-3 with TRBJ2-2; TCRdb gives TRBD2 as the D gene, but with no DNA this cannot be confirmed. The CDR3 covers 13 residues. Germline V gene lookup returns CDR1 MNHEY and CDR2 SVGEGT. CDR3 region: CASSWTHTGELFF.

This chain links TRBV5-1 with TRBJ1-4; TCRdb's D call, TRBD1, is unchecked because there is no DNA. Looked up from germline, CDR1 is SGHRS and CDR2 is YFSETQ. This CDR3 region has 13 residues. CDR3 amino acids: CASSPRGDEKLFF. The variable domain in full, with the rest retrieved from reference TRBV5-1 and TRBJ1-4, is KAGVTQTPRYLIKTRGQQVTLSCSPISGHRSVSWYQQTPGQGLQFLFEYFSETQRNKGNFPGRFSGRQFSNSRSEMNVSTLELGDSALYLCASSPRGDEKLFFGSGTQLSVL.

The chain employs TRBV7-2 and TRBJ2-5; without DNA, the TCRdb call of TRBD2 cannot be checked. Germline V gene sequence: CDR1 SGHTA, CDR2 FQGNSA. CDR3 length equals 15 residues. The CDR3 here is CASREREGPRETQYF.

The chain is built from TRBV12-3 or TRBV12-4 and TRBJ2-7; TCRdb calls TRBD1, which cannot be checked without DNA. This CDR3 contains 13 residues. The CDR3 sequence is CASSRRGNYEQYF.

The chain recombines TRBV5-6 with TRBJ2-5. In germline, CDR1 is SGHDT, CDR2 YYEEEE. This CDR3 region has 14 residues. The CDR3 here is CASSLRHGVETQYF.

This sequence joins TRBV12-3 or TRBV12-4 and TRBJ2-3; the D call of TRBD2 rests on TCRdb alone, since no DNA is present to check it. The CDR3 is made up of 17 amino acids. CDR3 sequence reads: CASSPLGPSGIPDTQYF.

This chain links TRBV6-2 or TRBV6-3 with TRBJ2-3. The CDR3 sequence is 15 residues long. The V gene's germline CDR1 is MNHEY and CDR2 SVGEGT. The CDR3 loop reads CASSGTRGNTDTQYF.

CDR3 in amino acids: CASNRWLAGAGGTDTQYF. This sequence joins TRBV11-1 and TRBJ2-3; checking the TCRdb D call of TRBD2 is not possible without DNA. The CDR3 is made up of 18 amino acids. CDR1 is SGHAT and CDR2 is FQDESV in the germline V gene (reference sequence).

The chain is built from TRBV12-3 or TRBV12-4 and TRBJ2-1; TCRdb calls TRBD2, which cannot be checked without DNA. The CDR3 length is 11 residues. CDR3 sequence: CASSRGSPQFF.

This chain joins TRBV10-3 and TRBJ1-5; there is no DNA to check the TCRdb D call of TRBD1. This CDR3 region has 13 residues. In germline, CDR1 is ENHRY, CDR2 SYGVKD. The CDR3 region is CAISGTDISPQHF.

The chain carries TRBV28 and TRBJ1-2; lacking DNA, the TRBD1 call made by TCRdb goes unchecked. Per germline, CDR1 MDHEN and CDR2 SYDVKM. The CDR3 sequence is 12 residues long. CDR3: CASRDQGSGYTF.

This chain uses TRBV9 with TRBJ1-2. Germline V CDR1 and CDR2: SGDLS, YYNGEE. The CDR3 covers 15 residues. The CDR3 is CASSVNAQAGYGYTF.

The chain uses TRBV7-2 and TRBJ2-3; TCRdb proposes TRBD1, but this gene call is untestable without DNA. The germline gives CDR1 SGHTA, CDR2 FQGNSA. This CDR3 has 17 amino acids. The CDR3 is CASSLRGGQLAADTQYF.